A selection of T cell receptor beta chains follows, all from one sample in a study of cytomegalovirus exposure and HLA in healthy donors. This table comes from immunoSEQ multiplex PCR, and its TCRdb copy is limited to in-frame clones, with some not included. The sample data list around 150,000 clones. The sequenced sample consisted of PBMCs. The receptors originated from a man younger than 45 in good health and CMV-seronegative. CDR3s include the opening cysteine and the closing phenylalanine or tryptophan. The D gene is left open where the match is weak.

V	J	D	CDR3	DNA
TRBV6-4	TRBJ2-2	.	CASSAEGGTGELFF	TGTGCCAGCAGCGCCGAGGGCGGCACCGGGGAGCTGTTTTTT
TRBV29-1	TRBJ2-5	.	CSGAGQIQETQYF	TGCAGCGGGGCCGGACAAATTCAAGAGACCCAGTACTTC
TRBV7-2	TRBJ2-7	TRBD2	CASSMTSPYEQYF	TGTGCCAGCAGTATGACTAGCCCATACGAGCAGTACTTC
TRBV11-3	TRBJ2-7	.	CASSLDFWSGKSNEQYF	TGTGCCAGCAGCTTGGATTTCTGGTCGGGGAAATCGAACGAGCAGTACTTC
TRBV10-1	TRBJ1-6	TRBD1	CASSGQGGSPLHF	TGCGCCAGCAGTGGACAGGGAGGTTCACCCCTCCACTTT
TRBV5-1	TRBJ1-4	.	CASSLEAGQEELFF	TGCGCCAGCAGCTTGGAGGCAGGCCAGGAAGAACTGTTTTTT
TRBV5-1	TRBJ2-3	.	CASSLDRSTDTQYF	TGCGCCAGCAGCTTGGACAGAAGCACAGATACGCAGTATTTT
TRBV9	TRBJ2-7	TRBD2	CASSVALAGYYEQYF	TGTGCCAGCAGCGTAGCGCTAGCGGGGTACTACGAGCAGTACTTC
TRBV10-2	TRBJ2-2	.	CASRDTWDTGELFF	TGCGCCAGCCGGGACACCTGGGACACCGGGGAGCTGTTTTTT
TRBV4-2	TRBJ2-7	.	CASSRDNYEQYF	TGTGCCAGCAGCCGGGACAACTACGAGCAGTACTTC
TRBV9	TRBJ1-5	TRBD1	CASSPTGAQPQHF	TGTGCCAGCAGCCCGACAGGGGCTCAGCCCCAGCATTTT
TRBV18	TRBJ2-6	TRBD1	CASSPQQGAGANVLTF	TGTGCCAGCTCACCACAACAGGGGGCTGGGGCCAACGTCCTGACTTTC
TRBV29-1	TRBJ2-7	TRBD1	CSASLPDRDREQYF	TGCAGCGCCTCCCTTCCGGACAGGGATCGGGAGCAGTACTTC
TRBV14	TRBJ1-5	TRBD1	CASSLGTGGQPQHF	TGTGCCAGCAGCTTAGGGACAGGTGGTCAGCCCCAGCATTTT
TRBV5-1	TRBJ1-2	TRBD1	CASSPPGQGGSEGYTF	TGCGCCAGCAGCCCCCCGGGACAGGGGGGTTCGGAGGGCTACACCTTC
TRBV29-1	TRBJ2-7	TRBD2	CSVEDVASGLSYEQYF	TGCAGCGTTGAAGACGTGGCTAGCGGGCTATCCTACGAGCAGTACTTC
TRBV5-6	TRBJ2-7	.	CASSMGVTGYEQYF	TGTGCCAGCAGTATGGGGGTTACAGGGTACGAGCAGTACTTC
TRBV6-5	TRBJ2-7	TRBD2	CASALAGPYEQYF	TGTGCCAGCGCCCTAGCGGGACCCTACGAGCAGTACTTC
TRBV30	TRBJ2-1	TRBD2	CAWILAGEPFGYNEQFF	TGTGCCTGGATACTAGCGGGAGAGCCCTTCGGGTACAATGAGCAGTTCTTC
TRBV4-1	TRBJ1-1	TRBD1	CASSQDQGGMEAFF	TGCGCCAGCAGCCAAGATCAGGGGGGCATGGAAGCTTTCTTT
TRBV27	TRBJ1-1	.	CASSFWASENTEAFF	TGTGCCAGCAGTTTTTGGGCCTCGGAAAACACTGAAGCTTTCTTT
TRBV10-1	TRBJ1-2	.	CASSEQRTGGYTF	TGCGCCAGCAGTGAACAACGCACGGGGGGCTACACCTTC
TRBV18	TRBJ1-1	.	CASSPTGEAFF	TGTGCCAGCTCACCTACAGGTGAAGCTTTCTTT
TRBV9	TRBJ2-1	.	CASSVYSYSYNEQFF	TGTGCCAGCAGCGTGTACAGTTACTCCTACAATGAGCAGTTCTTC
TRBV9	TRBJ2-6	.	CASVPGIGSGANVLTF	TGTGCCAGCGTCCCGGGAATCGGCTCTGGGGCCAACGTCCTGACTTTC
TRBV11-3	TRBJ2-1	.	CASSFEARNEQFF	TGTGCCAGCAGCTTTGAGGCTAGGAATGAGCAGTTCTTC
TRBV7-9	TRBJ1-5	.	CASSLEGGQPQHF	TGTGCCAGCAGCTTAGAAGGGGGTCAGCCCCAGCATTTT
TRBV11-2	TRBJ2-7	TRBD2	CASSLDLAGGYEQYF	TGTGCCAGCAGCTTAGACCTAGCGGGAGGTTACGAGCAGTACTTC
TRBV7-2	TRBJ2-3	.	CASSLLASSTDTQYF	TGTGCCAGCAGCTTACTAGCTTCTAGCACAGATACGCAGTATTTT